This T cell receptor (beta chain) was sequenced in a study of long-term antiretroviral therapy in people with HIV. At the level of the study: It was about a decade before the 2015 immediate-ART recommendation that the earliest samples were taken.

Findings of the study overall: Pre-ART-expanded clones dominated the repertoire at all time points.

The authors ran the immunoSEQ assay, v3.0, at survey level. Here immunoSEQ multiplex PCR was the method, and the copy in TCRdb shows in-frame clones only, minus some. The table lists some 20,000 clones, 76% of them singletons. V was shortened by 0 bases and J by 4 bases, with 12 bases between the two germline ends. The V gene's germline CDR1 is LGHNA and CDR2 YSLEER. The CDR3 sequence is 16 residues long. Each donor had at least one pre-ART and at least two post-ART PBMC samples. Each participant with HIV received care in the United States. This clone was seen a few times. Its antigen is undetermined. Material: unsorted PBMCs, obtained 0.5 years before starting antiretroviral therapy. The chain combines TRBV4-3 with TRBJ2-2, with no clear D. The receptor comes from a man between 18 and 29 years old with HIV. The CDR3 region is CASSQDLDTATGELFF. CDR3 DNA: TGCGCCAGCAGCCAAGATCTTGACACAGCCACCGGGGAGCTGTTTTTT.